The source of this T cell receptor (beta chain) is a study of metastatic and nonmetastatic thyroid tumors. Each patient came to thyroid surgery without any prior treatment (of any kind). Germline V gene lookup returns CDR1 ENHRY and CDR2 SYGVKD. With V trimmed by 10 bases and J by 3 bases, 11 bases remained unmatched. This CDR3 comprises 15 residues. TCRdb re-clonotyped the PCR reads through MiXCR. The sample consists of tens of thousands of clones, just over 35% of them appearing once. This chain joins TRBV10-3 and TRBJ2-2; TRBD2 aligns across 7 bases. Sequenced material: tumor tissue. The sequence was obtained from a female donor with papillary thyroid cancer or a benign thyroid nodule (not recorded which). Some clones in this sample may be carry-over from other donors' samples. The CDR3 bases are TGTGCCACCCGAAGCGGGACTTCGGACACCGGGGAGCTGTTTTTT. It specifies CATRSGTSDTGELFF.